The present T cell receptor beta chain was sequenced within a study of blood T cell repertoires in COVID-19. Study-wide context: Samples taken during acute and convalescent COVID-19 were collected in the United States, Italy and Spain. In each case, the material was cDNA or gDNA derived from T cells, B-cell-depleted T cells, or PBMCs.

Grouping used clinical history reported by participants in a survey and questionnaire. Methods used by the authors: Reference gene primer amplification in the assay estimated nucleated cell counts. Measured with immunoSEQ multiplex PCR; TCRdb has only the in-frame clones, and not every one. That table gives V, J and clone size, and the DNA gave D and trimming. This table holds fewer than 200,000 clones, less than 85% found once. The table lists this clone with a count of one. The CDR3 runs 15 residues. V lost 2 bases to trimming and J lost 7 bases; unmatched junction nucleotides: 5. Germline CDR1 reads SGHTA; CDR2 reads FQGNSA.

V gene TRBV7-2 combines with J gene TRBJ1-5, with 10 bases lining up with TRBD1. Sequenced input: PBMCs or T cells enriched from blood (not recorded which). The clonotype originates from a woman aged 60-75 years with acute COVID-19. The CDR3: CASSLLGDRGQPQHF. CDR3 nucleotides: TGTGCCAGCAGCTTACTTGGGGACAGGGGACAGCCCCAGCATTTT.